Shown below are 16 T cell receptor beta chains from a single sample sequenced in a study of blood T cell repertoires in COVID-19. Only in-frame clones appear in the TCRdb table, and some are missing; sequencing was by immunoSEQ multiplex PCR. The sample contains a few hundred thousand clones, roughly 90% of which appear only once. The sequencing input was PBMCs or T cells enriched from blood (not recorded which). These TCRs come from a man between 25 and 39 years old who had been exposed to COVID-19.

The chain employs TRBV4-1 and TRBJ1-2; 7 positions match TRBD1. J was trimmed by 6 bases and V by 4 bases; bases with no gene match: 8. Germline V gene sequence: CDR1 MGHRA, CDR2 YSYEKL. This CDR3 has 14 amino acids. This CDR3 is CASSLLDRAHGYTF. In DNA form, the CDR3 reads TGCGCCAGCAGCCTCCTAGACAGGGCCCATGGCTACACCTTC.

The chain carries TRBV9 and TRBJ1-2, with 9 bases aligning to TRBD1. The V segment lost 5 bases and the J segment 4 bases; nucleotides outside the gene matches: 6. Germline V gene data show CDR1 as SGDLS and CDR2 as YYNGEE. The CDR3 is 14 amino acids. The CDR3 loop is CASSTWDRVYGYTF. CDR3 nucleotides: TGTGCCAGCAGTACCTGGGACAGGGTCTATGGCTACACCTTC.

A few counts support this clone. The chain carries TRBV9 and TRBJ1-5; D may be TRBD1 (6 bases). The CDR3 totals 14 residues. From germline, CDR1 is SGDLS and CDR2 YYNGEE. Trimming removed 4 bases from V and 6 bases from J, with 14 bases in between. The CDR3 region is CASSRGDTAQPQHF. CDR3 sequence (DNA): TGTGCCAGCAGCCGGGGGGACACCGCTCAGCCCCAGCATTTT.

This sequence joins TRBV5-1 and TRBJ1-1; D is unclear. V gave up 4 bases and J gave up 11 bases, with 12 bases separating them. The length of the CDR3 is 11 residues. CDR1 and CDR2 (germline): SGHRS, YFSETQ. The CDR3 bases are TGCGCCAGCAGCCCCGTGGGAGAGGCTTTCTTT. The encoded protein is CASSPVGEAFF. Drawing the rest from reference TRBV5-1 and TRBJ1-1, the complete variable domain is KAGVTQTPRYLIKTRGQQVTLSCSPISGHRSVSWYQQTPGQGLQFLFEYFSETQRNKGNFPGRFSGRQFSNSRSEMNVSTLELGDSALYLCASSPVGEAFFGQGTRLTVV.

The chain combines TRBV10-3 with TRBJ1-1; D unclear. This CDR3 is 11 amino acids long. V was pared by 11 bases and J by 8 bases, with 15 bases between. Germline CDR1 reads ENHRY; CDR2 reads SYGVKD. In nucleotides, the CDR3 is TGTGCCTCGACTTCGGTTAAGGAAGCTTTCTTT. This translates into CASTSVKEAFF.

The chain uses TRBV7-8 and TRBJ1-4, with TRBD1 matching over 11 bases. After removal of 5 bases from V and 8 bases from J, the junction contained 4 bases not matched to a gene. Germline CDR1 is SGHVS and CDR2 is FQNEAQ. This CDR3 spans 14 amino acids. DNA of the CDR3: TGTGCCAGCAGCGCGGACAGGGGGCGGGAAAAACTGTTTTTT. Translation gives CASSADRGREKLFF.

V and J are TRBV7-2 and TRBJ1-5; D possibly corresponds to TRBD1 (5 bases). V was clipped by 2 bases and J by 3 bases, with 11 bases between them. The germline CDR1 and CDR2 sequences are SGHTA and FQGNSA. This CDR3 contains 15 residues. CDR3 bases: TGTGCCAGCAGCTTACAAGGGGTGAACAATCAGCCCCAGCATTTT. It translates to CASSLQGVNNQPQHF.

The chain has TRBV4-2 and TRBJ2-7; possible D gene TRBD1, 5 bases. Germline V lookup: CDR1 LGHNA, CDR2 YNFKEQ. Trimming took off 1 base at V and 5 bases at J, with 12 bases between the two ends. This CDR3 is built from 14 residues. CDR3 region: CASSQGDSQDEQYF. The CDR3 coding sequence is TGTGCCAGCAGCCAAGGAGACAGTCAAGACGAGCAGTACTTC.

The rearrangement links TRBV7-9 to TRBJ1-2; tentative D call: TRBD1 (5 bases). CDR3 length: 11 amino acids. CDR1 is SEHNR, CDR2 FQNEAQ, per germline (reference sequence). V lost 5 bases and J 7 bases, leaving 8 bases between the germline ends. CDR3 in DNA: TGTGCCAGCAGCGCCGACAGTGGCTACACCTTC. This encodes CASSADSGYTF.

The chain carries TRBV4-1 and TRBJ2-7; 9 bases agree with TRBD1. The CDR3 covers 16 residues. V shed 4 bases, J shed 2 bases, and the junction held 9 bases outside the gene matches. CDR1 and CDR2 from the germline V gene are MGHRA and YSYEKL. The CDR3 sequence is CASSLSLRTGAYEQYF. CDR3 nucleotides: TGCGCCAGCAGCCTGTCCTTAAGGACAGGGGCCTACGAGCAGTACTTC.

The chain uses TRBV7-6 and TRBJ1-1, with a possible D match to TRBD1 (6 bases). The CDR3 runs to 13 residues. Trimming removed 5 bases at V and 1 base at J, with 8 bases between. Germline CDR1 and CDR2: SGHVS and FNYEAQ. The CDR3 loop is CASSPTGNTEAFF. As DNA, the CDR3 is TGTGCCAGCAGCCCGACAGGGAACACTGAAGCTTTCTTT.

This chain uses TRBV10-1 with TRBJ1-1, with 7 bases fitting TRBD1. Per the germline V gene, CDR1 is WNHNN and CDR2 is SYGVQD (reference sequence). There are 14 residues in the CDR3. With 2 bases clipped from V and 8 bases from J, the junction kept 8 bases outside the gene matches. CDR3 sequence (DNA): TGCGCCAGCAGTGAGGACAGGGAACTTCAGGAAGCTTTCTTT. This gives the protein CASSEDRELQEAFF.

The V and J genes are TRBV7-2 and TRBJ2-3; D unclear. Germline V gene sequence: CDR1 SGHTA, CDR2 FQGNSA. CDR3 size: 11 residues. Between the trimmed V and J ends, which lost 5 bases and 7 bases, there was a span of 7 bases. CDR3 DNA sequence: TGTGCCAGCAGCCCAAGCCATACGCAGTATTTT. Translated, it gives CASSPSHTQYF.

The chain's CDR3 is CASATGGQGGEKLFF. CDR3 DNA: TGTGCCAGTGCGACGGGGGGACAGGGGGGTGAAAAACTGTTTTTT. This chain connects TRBV6-5 to TRBJ1-4, with 11 bases that match TRBD1. The CDR3 length is 15 residues. Per germline, CDR1 MNHEY and CDR2 SVGAGI. After removal of 9 bases from V and 7 bases from J, the junction contained 10 bases not matched to a gene.

This chain connects TRBV6-5 to TRBJ1-2, with D unclear. Germline V gene data show CDR1 as MNHEY and CDR2 as SVGAGI. Trimming took 5 bases from V and 3 from J, leaving 13 bases between them. The CDR3 extends over 14 amino acids. This chain's CDR3 is CASSPTNDYYGYTF. CDR3 nucleotides: TGTGCCAGCAGTCCCACAAATGATTACTATGGCTACACCTTC.

The chain employs TRBV4-1 and TRBJ2-7; 8 nucleotides align to TRBD1. The germline V gene encodes CDR1 MGHRA and CDR2 YSYEKL. V shed 2 bases, J shed 8 bases, and the junction held 14 bases outside the gene matches. The CDR3 runs to 16 residues. The CDR3 nucleotides are TGCGCCAGCAGCCAACGAGACGGGGGACAGGTTAATAAGCAGTACTTC. It codes for CASSQRDGGQVNKQYF.